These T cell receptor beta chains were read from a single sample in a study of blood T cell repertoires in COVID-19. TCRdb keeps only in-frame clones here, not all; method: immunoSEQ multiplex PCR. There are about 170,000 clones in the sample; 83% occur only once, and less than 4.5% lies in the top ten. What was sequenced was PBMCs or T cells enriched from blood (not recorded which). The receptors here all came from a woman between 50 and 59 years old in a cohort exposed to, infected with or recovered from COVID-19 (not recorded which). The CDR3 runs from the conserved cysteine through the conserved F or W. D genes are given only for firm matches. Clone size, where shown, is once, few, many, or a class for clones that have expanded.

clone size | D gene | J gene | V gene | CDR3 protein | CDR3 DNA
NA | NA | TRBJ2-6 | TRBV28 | CASSFQTGQSGANVLTF | TGTGCCAGCAGTTTTCAAACAGGGCAGTCTGGGGCCAACGTCCTGACTTTC
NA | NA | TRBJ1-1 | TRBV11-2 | CASSLVSNTEAFF | TGTGCCAGCAGCTTAGTTTCAAACACTGAAGCTTTCTTT
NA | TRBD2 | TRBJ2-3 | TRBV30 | CAWSGIAGARTDTQYF | TGTGCCTGGAGTGGGATAGCGGGGGCCCGCACAGATACGCAGTATTTT
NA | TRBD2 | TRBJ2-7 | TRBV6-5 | CASSSRTSFDEQYF | TGTGCCAGCAGCAGCCGGACTAGCTTCGACGAGCAGTACTTC
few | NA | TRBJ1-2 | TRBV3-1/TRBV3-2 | CASSQGYGALMYTF | TGTGCCAGCAGCCAGGGATATGGGGCCCTTATGTACACCTTC
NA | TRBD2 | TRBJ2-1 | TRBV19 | CASSPARWASGGAWEQFF | TGTGCCAGTAGCCCTGCCCGATGGGCTAGCGGGGGGGCGTGGGAGCAGTTCTTC
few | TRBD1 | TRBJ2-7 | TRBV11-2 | CASSLRAGGYEQYF | TGTGCCAGCAGCTTACGGGCAGGGGGCTACGAGCAGTACTTC
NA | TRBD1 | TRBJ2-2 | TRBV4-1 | CASSPRTGNTGELFF | TGCGCCAGCAGCCCGCGGACAGGGAACACCGGGGAGCTGTTTTTT
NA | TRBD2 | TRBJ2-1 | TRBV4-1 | CASSQDRSGVYNEQFF | TGCGCCAGCAGCCAAGATCGGAGCGGGGTCTACAATGAGCAGTTCTTC
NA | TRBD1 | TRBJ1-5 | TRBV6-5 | CASSRDRVEEQPQHF | TGTGCCAGCAGCCGAGACAGGGTAGAAGAGCAGCCCCAGCATTTT
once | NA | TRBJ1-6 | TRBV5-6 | CASSTLQEKNSPLHF | TGTGCCAGCAGTACCCTACAGGAGAAAAATTCACCCCTCCACTTT
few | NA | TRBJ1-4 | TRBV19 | CASANIRRGNEKLFF | TGTGCCAGCGCCAACATTAGAAGGGGGAATGAAAAACTGTTTTTT
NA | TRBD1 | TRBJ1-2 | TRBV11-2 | CASSGTGSFGYTF | TGTGCCAGCAGCGGGACAGGGAGTTTTGGCTACACCTTC
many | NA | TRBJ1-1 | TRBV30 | CAWSQGQPNTEAFF | TGTGCCTGGAGCCAGGGACAACCGAACACTGAAGCTTTCTTT
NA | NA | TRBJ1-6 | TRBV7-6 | CASSLLDLLADNSYNSPLHF | TGTGCCAGCAGCTTATTAGATCTGTTGGCGGATAACTCCTATAATTCACCCCTCCACTTT
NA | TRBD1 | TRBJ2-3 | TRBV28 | CASSEQGPGKRDTQYF | TGTGCCAGCAGTGAACAGGGGCCGGGTAAGAGAGATACGCAGTATTTT
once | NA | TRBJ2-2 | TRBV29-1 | CSVGFAINTGELFF | TGCAGCGTTGGCTTCGCTATTAACACCGGGGAGCTGTTTTTT
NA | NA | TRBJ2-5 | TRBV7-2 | CASSPPRSGQETQYF | TGTGCCAGCAGCCCCCCCCGGTCGGGCCAAGAGACCCAGTACTTC
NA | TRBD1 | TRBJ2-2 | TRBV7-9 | CASSFDREGVGELFF | TGTGCCAGCAGCTTCGACAGGGAAGGCGTCGGGGAGCTGTTTTTT
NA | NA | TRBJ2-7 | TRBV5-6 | CASSLAGTPYNREQYF | TGTGCCAGCAGCTTAGCTGGGACACCTTACAACCGGGAGCAGTACTTC
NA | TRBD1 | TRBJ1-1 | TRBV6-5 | CASPREGAGTEAFF | TGTGCCAGCCCCCGGGAGGGGGCAGGGACTGAAGCTTTCTTT
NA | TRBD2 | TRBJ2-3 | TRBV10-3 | CAISGGTTTDTQYF | TGTGCCATCAGTGGTGGGACTACCACAGATACGCAGTATTTT
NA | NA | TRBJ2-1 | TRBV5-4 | CASSSASAYEQFF | TGTGCCAGCAGCTCCGCCTCCGCGTATGAGCAGTTCTTC
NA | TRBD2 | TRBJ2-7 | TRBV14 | CASSQLAGGRGYEQYF | TGTGCCAGCAGCCAACTAGCGGGAGGTAGGGGCTACGAGCAGTACTTC
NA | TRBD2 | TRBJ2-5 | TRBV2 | CASRGLAGGRETQYF | TGTGCCAGCAGGGGGCTAGCGGGAGGTCGTGAGACCCAGTACTTC
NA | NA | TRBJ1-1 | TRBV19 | CASLSPPGNTEAFF | TGTGCCAGTCTCTCCCCCCCAGGGAACACTGAAGCTTTCTTT
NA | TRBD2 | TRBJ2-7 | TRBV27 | CASSFAGVNEQYF | TGTGCCAGCAGTTTTGCGGGAGTCAACGAGCAGTACTTC
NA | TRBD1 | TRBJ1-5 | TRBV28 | CASRVVMGQGGQPQHF | TGTGCCAGCAGGGTAGTAATGGGACAGGGCGGTCAGCCCCAGCATTTT
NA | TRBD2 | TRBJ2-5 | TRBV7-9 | CASSSTSGRKQETQYF | TGTGCCAGCAGTTCCACTAGCGGGAGGAAACAAGAGACCCAGTACTTC
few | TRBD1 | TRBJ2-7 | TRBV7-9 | CASSSRGTGYEQYF | TGTGCCAGCAGCTCGAGGGGGACAGGGTACGAGCAGTACTTC
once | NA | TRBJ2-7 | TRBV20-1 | CSALTSYEQYF | TGCAGTGCTCTGACATCTTACGAGCAGTACTTC